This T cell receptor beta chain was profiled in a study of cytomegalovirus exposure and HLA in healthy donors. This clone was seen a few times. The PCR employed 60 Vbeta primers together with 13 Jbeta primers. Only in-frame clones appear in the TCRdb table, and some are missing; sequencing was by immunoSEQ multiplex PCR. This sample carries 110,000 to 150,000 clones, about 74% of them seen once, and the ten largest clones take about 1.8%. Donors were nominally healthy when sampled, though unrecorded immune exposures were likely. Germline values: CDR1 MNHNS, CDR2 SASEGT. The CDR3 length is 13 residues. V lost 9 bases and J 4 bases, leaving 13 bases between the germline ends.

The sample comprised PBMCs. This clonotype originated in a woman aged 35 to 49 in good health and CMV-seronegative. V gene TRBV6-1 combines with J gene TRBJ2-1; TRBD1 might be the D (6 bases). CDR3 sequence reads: CASRPGQYNEQFF. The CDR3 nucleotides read TGTGCCAGTAGGCCCGGACAGTACAATGAGCAGTTCTTC.